This entry lists 23 T cell receptor beta chains sequenced from one sample in a study of Graves' ophthalmopathy and Graves' hyperthyroidism. The TCR beta CDR3 regions underwent amplification from RNA transcripts. Amplification began with first-round RT-PCR using HTBI primers, then second-round multiplex PCR was performed. Each CDR3 protein gets one entry after TCRdb re-called the multiplex PCR reads with MiXCR. The data contain over a million distinct CDR3 sequences, less than 45% of them singletons. The material sequenced was peripheral blood or thyroid tissue (not recorded which). The receptors here all came from an adult man with Graves' hyperthyroidism.

This clonotype was seen a handful of times. The chain is built from TRBV6-6 and TRBJ2-5; D possibly corresponds to TRBD1 (6 bases). The CDR3 covers 14 residues. Germline loops: CDR1 MNHNY, CDR2 SVGAGI (reference sequence). The V end was cut by 5 bases, the J end by 4 bases, with 14 bases between. Here the CDR3 reads CASSLDRLGETQYF. For the CDR3, the DNA is TGTGCCAGCAGTCTAGACAGGCTGGGAGAGACCCAGTACTTC.

Ten or more counts support this clonotype. V and J are TRBV7-2 and TRBJ1-5; no definite D call. Trimming removed 1 base at V and 7 bases at J, with 14 bases between. There are 15 residues in the CDR3. Germline lookup yields CDR1 SGHTA and CDR2 FQGNSA. The CDR3 sequence is CASSLGFTSSQPQHF. DNA for the CDR3: TGTGCCAGCAGCTTAGGTTTCACCTCATCGCAGCCCCAGCATTTT.

Remarks on this clonotype: A much more abundant neighbour one base away suggests this may be a read error. The chain's CDR3 is CAIREIQETQYF. Written as DNA, the CDR3 is TGTGCCATCAGGGAGATTCAAGAGACCCAGTACTTC. The chain is built from TRBV10-3 and TRBJ2-5; D is ambiguous. The V end lost 6 bases, the J end lost 2 bases, and 7 bases lay between the germline ends. Germline CDR1 and CDR2: ENHRY and SYGVKD. This CDR3 is built from 12 residues.

The J gene is TRBJ2-3, the V gene TRBV12-3 or TRBV12-4, with D unresolved. V lost 7 bases to trimming and J lost 4 bases, with 9 bases between them. This CDR3 contains 12 residues. The CDR3 here is CASMGSADTQYF. The CDR3 bases are TGTGCCAGCATGGGGTCGGCAGATACGCAGTATTTT.

This clonotype has a count of ten or more. The gene calls are TRBV6-6 and TRBJ1-1; D gene uncertain. Between the trimmed V and J ends, which lost 7 bases and 0 bases, there was a span of 9 bases. The germline gives CDR1 MNHNY, CDR2 SVGAGI (reference sequence). The CDR3 totals 13 residues. As DNA, the CDR3 is TGTGCCAGCACTGACACCGTGAACACTGAAGCTTTCTTT. Protein sequence: CASTDTVNTEAFF.

As for this clonotype: The conserved phenylalanine or tryptophan is not found at the CDR3 terminus, so this likely reflects a read error. The DNA is left out, because the CDR3 cannot be placed on it with certainty; the CDR3 is given as TCRdb lists it. The gene calls are TRBV7-2 and TRBJ2-6. Germline CDR1 reads SGHTA; CDR2 reads FQGNSA. The CDR3 spans 8 amino acids, including both terminal residues. CDR3: CASSFQTS.

V and J are TRBV10-3 and TRBJ2-7, with 7 bases aligning to TRBD1. V lost 3 bases, J lost 2 bases, and 1 base stayed unmatched. CDR3 size: 13 residues. Looked up from germline, CDR1 is ENHRY and CDR2 is SYGVKD. The CDR3: CAISDGQAYEQYF. The CDR3 nucleotides read TGTGCCATCAGTGATGGACAGGCCTACGAGCAGTACTTC.

Only a few counts were recorded for this clonotype. The rearrangement joins TRBV4-3 to TRBJ2-5, with D perhaps matching TRBD2 (6 bases). Germline V gene lookup returns CDR1 LGHNA and CDR2 YSLEER. Trimming removed 0 bases from V and 0 bases from J, with 14 bases in between. CDR3 length: 17 amino acids. The CDR3, as DNA: TGCGCCAGCAGCCAAGAAATAGCGGCCCTGTACCAAGAGACCCAGTACTTC. It translates to CASSQEIAALYQETQYF.

This clonotype was observed at least ten times. The chain couples TRBV19 to TRBJ1-5; 9 bases align to TRBD1. Germline-derived CDR1 and CDR2 are LNHDA and SQIVND (reference sequence). After removal of 5 bases from V and 6 bases from J, the junction contained 8 bases not matched to a gene. The CDR3 spans 15 residues. Here the CDR3 DNA reads TGTGCCAGTAGTGCCGATACAGGGGGCGGTCAGCCCCAGCATTTT. This encodes CASSADTGGGQPQHF.

V usage is TRBV19 and J usage is TRBJ1-2, with a weak D call TRBD1 (5 bases). CDR3 size: 13 residues. The germline V gene has CDR1 LNHDA and CDR2 SQIVND (reference sequence). Trimming removed 6 bases from V and 3 bases from J, with 11 bases in between. The CDR3 coding sequence is TGTGCCAGTAGGGACACAGCACACTATGGCTACACCTTC. Amino acids: CASRDTAHYGYTF.

This clonotype was found once. Its ends do not fully match the called genes, so a read error is possible. CDR3 loop: CANSQPWGIRGKVGEKLFF. The CDR3 DNA reads TGCGCCAACAGCCAACCGTGGGGGATAAGGGGAAAAGTGGGCGAAAAACTGTTTTTT. The chain couples TRBV7-9 to TRBJ1-4; possibly TRBD1 for D (5 bases). From germline, CDR1 is SEHNR and CDR2 FQNEAQ (reference sequence). CDR3 length: 19 amino acids.

This clonotype was seen repeatedly, ten times or more. The V call is TRBV9, the J call TRBJ1-1; D perhaps matches TRBD1 (5 bases). CDR1 is SGDLS and CDR2 is YYNGEE in the germline V gene. This CDR3 region has 15 residues. V lost 2 bases and J 6 bases, leaving 17 bases between the germline ends. Here the CDR3 reads CASSVTYRPGAEAFF. The CDR3 bases are TGTGCCAGCAGCGTCACTTACAGGCCCGGGGCTGAAGCTTTCTTT.

With regard to this clonotype: One end of the junction does not line up with germline, which may come from a read error. This chain joins TRBV29-1 and TRBJ2-5; a weak D match, TRBD1 (5 bases). The germline CDR1 and CDR2 sequences are SQVTM and ANQGSEA. This CDR3 comprises 14 residues. CDR3 sequence reads: CAWSVGQGQETQYF. The CDR3 DNA reads TGTGCCTGGAGTGTTGGGCAGGGACAAGAGACCCAGTACTTC.

Many counts were recorded for this clonotype. The rearrangement links TRBV19 to TRBJ1-4; D uncertain. Germline V gene sequence: CDR1 LNHDA, CDR2 SQIVND (reference sequence). V lost 7 bases and J 5 bases, leaving 14 bases between the germline ends. This CDR3 contains 14 residues. The CDR3 DNA reads as TGTGCCAGTACCCCAGCGGTGGGAAATGAAAAACTGTTTTTT. Protein: CASTPAVGNEKLFF.

This clonotype has just one count. The chain joins TRBV5-1 to TRBJ2-7, with D possibly being TRBD2 (7 bases). The CDR3 extends over 17 amino acids. The V gene's germline CDR1 is SGHRS and CDR2 YFSETQ. The V end lost 4 bases, the J end lost 4 bases, and 24 bases lay between the germline ends. As DNA, the CDR3 is TGCGCCAGCAGCACCGGATGGGGGGGCATCTTAGGGTACGAGCAGTACTTC. Protein sequence: CASSTGWGGILGYEQYF.

A few counts support this clonotype. With a much larger clone just one base away, this may be a read error. The chain combines TRBV5-4 with TRBJ2-5, with 11 bases matching TRBD2. CDR1 SGHNT and CDR2 YYREEE come from the germline V gene (reference sequence). The CDR3 is 15 amino acids. V lost 3 bases to trimming and J lost 4 bases; unmatched junction nucleotides: 5. CDR3 amino acids: CASSWGTSGRETQYF. The CDR3 nucleotides read TGTGCCAGCAGCTGGGGAACTAGCGGGAGAGAGACCCAGTACTTC.

The chain couples TRBV6-5 to TRBJ2-5, with 10 bases matching TRBD2. Germline V CDR1 and CDR2: MNHEY, SVGAGI. Trimming cost V 2 bases and J 5 bases; bases outside gene matches: 8. The length of the CDR3 is 16 residues. CDR3 coding DNA: TGTGCCAGCAGTTACGAAGCGGGAGGGCCTGGGGAGACCCAGTACTTC. As protein: CASSYEAGGPGETQYF.

This chain uses TRBV29-1 with TRBJ1-5; possibly TRBD1 for D (5 bases). This CDR3 comprises 19 residues. CDR1 and CDR2 (germline): SQVTM, ANQGSEA. Trimming left V 4 bases short and J 1 base short, with 26 bases between. This chain's CDR3 is CSVVPGASSTYQSNQPQHF. CDR3 DNA: TGCAGCGTTGTACCCGGGGCCTCCTCCACCTACCAGAGCAATCAGCCCCAGCATTTT.

J is TRBJ1-1 and V is TRBV27; D uncertain. Germline CDR1 is MNHEY and CDR2 is SMNVEV (reference sequence). The germline V and J ends were trimmed by 0 bases and 5 bases, with 7 bases remaining between them. The CDR3 consists of 13 residues. DNA for the CDR3: TGTGCCAGCAGTTTATCCTCCCGAACTGAAGCTTTCTTT. This gives the protein CASSLSSRTEAFF.

At least ten counts were recorded for this clonotype. The V call is TRBV20-1, the J call TRBJ2-5; 12 bases agree with TRBD2. The CDR3 is 14 residues long. Trimming cost V 4 bases and J 6 bases; bases outside gene matches: 6. The germline V gene has CDR1 DFQATT and CDR2 SNEGSKA (reference sequence). Here the CDR3 reads CSAKASGGAKTQYF. The CDR3 nucleotides are TGCAGTGCTAAAGCTAGCGGGGGGGCAAAGACCCAGTACTTC.

The gene calls are TRBV7-9 and TRBJ2-3; D uncertain. CDR3 length equals 15 residues. V lost 0 bases and J 4 bases, leaving 11 bases between the germline ends. The germline CDR1 and CDR2 sequences are SEHNR and FQNEAQ (reference sequence). The CDR3 DNA reads TGTGCCAGCAGCTTAGCATCTGGGGTGGCAGATACGCAGTATTTT. Protein product: CASSLASGVADTQYF.

Concerning this clonotype itself: The CDR3 carries no conserved terminal phenylalanine or tryptophan, so it likely arises from a read error. The DNA is left out, because the CDR3 cannot be placed on it with certainty; the CDR3 is given as TCRdb lists it. The chain employs TRBV7-9 and TRBJ1-1. The CDR3 adds up to 9 amino acids, both ends counted. Germline lookup yields CDR1 SEHNR and CDR2 FQNEAQ (reference sequence). CDR3 residues: CASSSVGFY.

This clonotype was seen ten or more times. The rearrangement links TRBV29-1 to TRBJ1-2; 10 bases are shared with TRBD1. The CDR3 loop spans 15 amino acids. V lost 5 bases, J lost 4 bases, and 10 bases stayed unmatched. Germline CDR1 is SQVTM and CDR2 is ANQGSEA. CDR3 protein: CSVRQGARSSYGYTF. CDR3 nucleotides: TGCAGCGTTCGACAGGGGGCAAGGTCGTCCTATGGCTACACCTTC. Filled out from reference TRBV29-1 and TRBJ1-2, the complete variable domain reads SAVISQKPSRDICQRGTSLTIQCQVDSQVTMMFWYRQQPGQSLTLIATANQGSEATYESGFVIDKFPISRPNLTFSTLTVSNMSPEDSSIYLCSVRQGARSSYGYTFGSGTRLTVV.